This TCR beta chain comes out of a study of blood T cell repertoires in COVID-19. There are 15 residues in the CDR3. Germline lookup yields CDR1 PRHDT and CDR2 FYEKMQ (reference sequence). V was clipped by 4 bases and J by 6 bases; unmatched bases: 8. Profiled with immunoSEQ multiplex PCR; TCRdb holds only in-frame clones, not every one. This sample has roughly 460,000 clones, with over 85% found just once. While infection was still active, Seattle patients were enrolled and then followed longitudinally. The chain employs TRBV13 and TRBJ2-3; 9 nucleotides agree with TRBD2. Material for sequencing was peripheral blood. This sequence originates from a man between 18 and 35 years old with COVID-19, enrolled during active disease. The CDR3 sequence is CASSSSGGIGDTQYF. The DNA for the CDR3 is TGTGCCAGCAGCTCGAGCGGGGGGATTGGGGATACGCAGTATTTT.